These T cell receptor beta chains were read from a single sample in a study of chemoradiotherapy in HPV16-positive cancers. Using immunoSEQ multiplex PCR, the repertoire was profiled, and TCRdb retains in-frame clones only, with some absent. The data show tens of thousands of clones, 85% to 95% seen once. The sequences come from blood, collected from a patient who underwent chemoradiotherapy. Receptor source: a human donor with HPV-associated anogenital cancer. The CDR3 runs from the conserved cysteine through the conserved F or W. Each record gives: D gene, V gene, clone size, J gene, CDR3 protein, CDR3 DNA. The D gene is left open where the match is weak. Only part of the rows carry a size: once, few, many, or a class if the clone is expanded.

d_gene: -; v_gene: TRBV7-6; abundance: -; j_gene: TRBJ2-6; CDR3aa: CASSRGFLDVLTF; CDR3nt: TGTGCCAGCAGCAGGGGGTTTTTGGACGTCCTGACTTTC
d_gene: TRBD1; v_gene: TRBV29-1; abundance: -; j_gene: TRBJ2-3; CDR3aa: CSVWTGGTDTQYF; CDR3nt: TGCAGCGTCTGGACAGGGGGAACAGATACGCAGTATTTT
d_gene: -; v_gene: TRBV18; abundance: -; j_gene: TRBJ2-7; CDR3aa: CASSPTGYEQYF; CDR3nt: TGTGCCAGCTCTCCAACCGGTTACGAGCAGTACTTC
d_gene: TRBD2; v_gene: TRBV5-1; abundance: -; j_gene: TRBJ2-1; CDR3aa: CASYGFGGDSYNEQFF; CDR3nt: TGCGCCAGCTATGGGTTCGGGGGGGATTCCTACAATGAGCAGTTCTTC
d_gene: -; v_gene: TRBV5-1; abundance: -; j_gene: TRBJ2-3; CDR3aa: CASSLEHGRGADTQYF; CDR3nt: TGCGCCAGCAGCTTGGAGCACGGGAGAGGCGCAGATACGCAGTATTTT
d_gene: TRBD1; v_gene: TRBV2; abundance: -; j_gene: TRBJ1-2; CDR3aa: CASSVPGQTTYGYTF; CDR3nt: TGTGCCAGCAGTGTACCGGGACAGACAACTTATGGCTACACCTTC
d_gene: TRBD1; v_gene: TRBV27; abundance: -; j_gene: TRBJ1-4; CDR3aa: CASSLGGQGHEKLFF; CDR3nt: TGTGCCAGCAGTTTAGGGGGACAGGGACATGAAAAACTGTTTTTT
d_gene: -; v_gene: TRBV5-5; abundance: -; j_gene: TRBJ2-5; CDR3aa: CASSPTGTVNQETQYF; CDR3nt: TGTGCCAGCAGCCCCACCGGGACCGTTAACCAAGAGACCCAGTACTTC
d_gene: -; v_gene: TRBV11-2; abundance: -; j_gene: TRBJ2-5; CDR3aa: CASSSGGGGVSQETQYF; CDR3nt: TGTGCCAGCAGCTCAGGGGGTGGGGGGGTGTCCCAAGAGACCCAGTACTTC
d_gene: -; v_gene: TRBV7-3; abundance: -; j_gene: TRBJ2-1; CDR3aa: CASSSPWGVNEQFF; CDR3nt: TGTGCCAGCAGCTCCCCTTGGGGGGTCAATGAGCAGTTCTTC
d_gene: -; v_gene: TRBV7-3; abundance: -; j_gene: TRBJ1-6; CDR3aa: CASSLLGGRNNSPLHF; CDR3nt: TGTGCCAGCAGCCTCCTTGGGGGTCGGAATAATTCGCCCCTCCACTTT
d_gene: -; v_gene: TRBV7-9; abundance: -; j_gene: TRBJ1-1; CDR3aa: CASSLASAGNTEAFF; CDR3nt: TGTGCCAGCAGCTTAGCCTCCGCAGGGAACACTGAAGCTTTCTTT
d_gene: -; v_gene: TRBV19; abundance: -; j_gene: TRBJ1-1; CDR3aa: CASSTGRQVIGTEAFF; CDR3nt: TGTGCCAGTAGTACCGGACGACAGGTAATAGGAACTGAAGCTTTCTTT
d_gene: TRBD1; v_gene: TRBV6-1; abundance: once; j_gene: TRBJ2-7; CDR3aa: CASKVEGAYEQYF; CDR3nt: TGTGCCAGCAAAGTCGAGGGGGCGTACGAGCAGTACTTC
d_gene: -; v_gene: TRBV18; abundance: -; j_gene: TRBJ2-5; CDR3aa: CASSPPTIQETQYF; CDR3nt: TGTGCCAGCTCACCACCGACGATCCAAGAGACCCAGTACTTC
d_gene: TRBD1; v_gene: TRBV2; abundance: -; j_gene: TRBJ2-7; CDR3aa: CASSSPGTGTYEQYF; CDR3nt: TGTGCCAGCAGCTCCCCCGGGACAGGGACCTACGAGCAGTACTTC
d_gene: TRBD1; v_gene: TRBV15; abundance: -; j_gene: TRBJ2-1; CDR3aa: CATSREGTGGTYNEQFF; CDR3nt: TGTGCCACCAGCAGAGAGGGGACAGGGGGAACCTACAATGAGCAGTTCTTC
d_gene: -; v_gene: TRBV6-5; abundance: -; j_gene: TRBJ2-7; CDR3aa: CASRDSGRTYEQYF; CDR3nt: TGTGCCAGCAGGGATAGCGGCAGAACCTACGAGCAGTACTTC
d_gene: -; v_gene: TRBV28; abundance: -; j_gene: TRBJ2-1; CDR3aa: CASSPPGQNNEQFF; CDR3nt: TGTGCCAGCAGTCCCCCGGGACAAAACAATGAGCAGTTCTTC
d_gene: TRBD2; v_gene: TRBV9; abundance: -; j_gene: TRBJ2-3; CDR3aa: CASSVREGGTDTQYF; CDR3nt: TGTGCCAGCAGCGTACGGGAGGGAGGTACAGATACGCAGTATTTT
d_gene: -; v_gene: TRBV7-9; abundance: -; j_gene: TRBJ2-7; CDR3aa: CASSLGQAEVYEQYF; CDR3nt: TGTGCCAGCAGCTTAGGACAGGCGGAAGTCTACGAGCAGTACTTC
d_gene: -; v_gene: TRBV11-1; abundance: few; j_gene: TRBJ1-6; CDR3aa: CASSTGLHNSPLHF; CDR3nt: TGTGCCAGCTCTACAGGGCTACATAATTCACCCCTCCACTTT
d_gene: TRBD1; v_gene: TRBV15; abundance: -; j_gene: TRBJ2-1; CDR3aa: CATSREGQGPQGLEQFF; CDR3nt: TGTGCCACCAGCAGAGAGGGACAGGGGCCCCAAGGGTTGGAGCAGTTCTTC
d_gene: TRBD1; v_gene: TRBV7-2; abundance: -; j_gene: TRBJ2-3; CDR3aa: CASSPRTGVDTQYF; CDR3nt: TGTGCCAGCAGCCCTCGGACAGGGGTGGATACGCAGTATTTT
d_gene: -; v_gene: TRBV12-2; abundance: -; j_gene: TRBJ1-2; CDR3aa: CASRSTVYGYTF; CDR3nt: TGTGCAAGTCGCTCGACAGTCTATGGCTACACCTTC
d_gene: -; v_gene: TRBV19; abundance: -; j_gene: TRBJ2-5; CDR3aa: CASSILVNPQETQYF; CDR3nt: TGTGCCAGTAGTATCTTAGTAAACCCACAAGAGACCCAGTACTTC
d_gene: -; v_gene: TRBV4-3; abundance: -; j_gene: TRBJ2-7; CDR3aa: CASSQAGYQGREQYF; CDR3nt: TGCGCCAGCAGCCAAGCCGGATACCAGGGGCGCGAGCAGTACTTC
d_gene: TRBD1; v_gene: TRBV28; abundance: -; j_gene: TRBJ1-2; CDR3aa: CASSLRQGNYGYTF; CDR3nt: TGTGCCAGCAGTTTACGACAGGGGAACTATGGCTACACCTTC
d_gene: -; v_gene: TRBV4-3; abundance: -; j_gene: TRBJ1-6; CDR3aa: CASSQEWEQRYNSPLHF; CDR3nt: TGCGCCAGCAGCCAAGAATGGGAACAGCGCTATAATTCACCCCTCCACTTT
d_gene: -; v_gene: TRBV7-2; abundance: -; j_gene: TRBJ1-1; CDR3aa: CASSSDSSADTEAFF; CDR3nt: TGTGCCAGCAGCTCTGACAGTTCGGCTGACACTGAAGCTTTCTTT